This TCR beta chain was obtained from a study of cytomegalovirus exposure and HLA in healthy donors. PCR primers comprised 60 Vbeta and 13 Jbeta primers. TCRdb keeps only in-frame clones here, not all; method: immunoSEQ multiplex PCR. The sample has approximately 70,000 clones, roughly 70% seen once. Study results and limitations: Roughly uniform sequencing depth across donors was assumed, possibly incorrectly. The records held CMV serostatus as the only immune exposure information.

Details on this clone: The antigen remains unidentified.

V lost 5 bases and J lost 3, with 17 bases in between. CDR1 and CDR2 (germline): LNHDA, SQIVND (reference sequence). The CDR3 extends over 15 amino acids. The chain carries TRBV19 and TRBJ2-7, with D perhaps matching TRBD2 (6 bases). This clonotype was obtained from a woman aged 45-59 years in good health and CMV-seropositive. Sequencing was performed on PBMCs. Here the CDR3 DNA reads TGTGCCAGTAGTGAAATTACGCGGGGAGGCTACGAGCAGTACTTC. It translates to CASSEITRGGYEQYF.